The 14 T cell receptor beta chains presented below share a single source sample, sequenced in a study of spatial heterogeneity in lung cancer. Specified time point: sample taken at primary tumor resection. TCRdb independently ran MiXCR on the 5' RACE reads; one entry per CDR3 protein. This sample has about 61,000 distinct CDR3 sequences; roughly 6.4% occur once, and the top ten carry about 15%. The sequences come from PBMCs, collected at surgery. The source of these receptors is a female donor with early-stage non-small cell lung cancer.

Many counts were recorded for this clonotype. The J gene is TRBJ2-7, the V gene TRBV6-5, with D perhaps matching TRBD1 (5 bases). Trimming pared 6 bases from V and 2 bases from J, leaving 11 bases between. The length of the CDR3 is 13 residues. Germline CDR1 MNHEY, CDR2 SVGAGI. The CDR3 DNA reads TGTGCCAGCAGCCCCGCGGACACCTACGAGCAGTACTTC. As protein: CASSPADTYEQYF.

This clonotype was observed a handful of times. CDR3 amino acids: CASSFSPLNTEAFF. The CDR3 DNA reads as TGTGCCAGCAGCTTTTCCCCCTTGAACACTGAAGCTTTCTTT. The chain links TRBV5-6 to TRBJ1-1; the D is unclear. Trimming removed 2 bases from V and 0 bases from J, with 8 bases in between. CDR1 and CDR2 from the germline V gene are SGHDT and YYEEEE. The CDR3 totals 14 residues.

This clonotype was detected many times. J is TRBJ2-3 and V is TRBV6-6, with D possibly being TRBD2 (6 bases). V lost 5 bases to trimming and J lost 2 bases, with 14 bases between them. CDR1 MNHNY and CDR2 SVGAGI come from the germline V gene (reference sequence). The CDR3 contains 15 residues. The CDR3 region has the DNA TGTGCCAGCAGTCCCCAGGGACTCCCCACAGATACGCAGTATTTT. Encoded protein: CASSPQGLPTDTQYF.

The CDR3 is CASSLGREAFF. CDR3 nucleotide sequence: TGTGCCAGCAGTCTGGGGAGAGAAGCTTTCTTT. V is TRBV27 and J is TRBJ1-1; D uncertain. V shed 5 bases and J shed 8 bases, with 9 bases lying between them. Germline values: CDR1 MNHEY, CDR2 SMNVEV (reference sequence). The CDR3 contains 11 residues.

The table lists this clonotype with a few counts. The CDR3 DNA reads TGTGCCAGCAGCCCAGCGGGAGGGTTCTACAATGAGCAGTTCTTC. Encoded protein: CASSPAGGFYNEQFF. V and J are TRBV5-4 and TRBJ2-1, with 10 positions matching TRBD2. Per the germline V gene, CDR1 is SGHNT and CDR2 is YYREEE (reference sequence). The CDR3 sequence is 15 residues long. V gave up 4 bases and J gave up 3 bases; unmatched junction bases: 4.

This clonotype was counted ten times or more. The chain employs TRBV5-1 and TRBJ1-4, with D possibly matching TRBD1 (6 bases). Looked up from germline, CDR1 is SGHRS and CDR2 is YFSETQ. The CDR3 extends over 13 amino acids. The V gene lost 2 bases and the J gene lost 8 bases, with 10 bases spanning the gap. The CDR3 nucleotides read TGCGCCAGCAGCTTCCCAGGGGAAGAAAAACTGTTTTTT. It is translated as CASSFPGEEKLFF. Looking up the rest from reference TRBV5-1 and TRBJ1-4 gives the full variable domain: KAGVTQTPRYLIKTRGQQVTLSCSPISGHRSVSWYQQTPGQGLQFLFEYFSETQRNKGNFPGRFSGRQFSNSRSEMNVSTLELGDSALYLCASSFPGEEKLFFGSGTQLSVL.

The V and J genes are TRBV5-1 and TRBJ2-5, with D perhaps TRBD2 (8 bases). This CDR3 region has 14 residues. The V gene's germline CDR1 is SGHRS and CDR2 YFSETQ. The V end lost 4 bases, the J end lost 5 bases, and 15 bases lay between the germline ends. The CDR3 DNA reads as TGCGCCAGCAGCACCGGGAGGGGGCAGGAGACCCAGTACTTC. Translating gives CASSTGRGQETQYF.

This clonotype was found a few times. The V call is TRBV25-1, the J call TRBJ1-2; no reliable D call. Trimming took 3 bases from V and 6 from J, leaving 11 bases between them. Germline V gene lookup returns CDR1 MGHDK and CDR2 SYGVNS. The CDR3 is 13 residues long. CDR3 sequence (DNA): TGTGCCAGCAGTGATAGACCGTCCCATGGCTACACCTTC. This encodes CASSDRPSHGYTF.

This clonotype has only a few counts. The V and J genes are TRBV6-2 or TRBV6-3 and TRBJ2-1; the match to TRBD2 covers 9 bases. The CDR3 consists of 17 residues. The germline V gene encodes CDR1 MNHEY and CDR2 SVGEGT. Trimming cost V 5 bases and J 0 bases; bases outside gene matches: 8. The chain's CDR3 is CASSDRAGGSSYNEQFF. The CDR3 coding sequence is TGTGCCAGCAGTGACAGAGCGGGAGGCAGCTCCTACAATGAGCAGTTCTTC.

At least ten counts were recorded for this clonotype. This sequence joins TRBV29-1 and TRBJ2-1; 15 bases are shared with TRBD2. V gave up 3 bases and J gave up 10 bases; unmatched junction bases: 13. The CDR3 runs to 17 residues. Germline CDR1 reads SQVTM; CDR2 reads ANQGSEA. CDR3 sequence (DNA): TGCAGCGTTGACGCTCCCCTCCGGACTAGCGGGGGGGAAGAGCAGTTCTTC. Protein product: CSVDAPLRTSGGEEQFF.

In its sample, this clonotype was seen many times. The rearrangement uses TRBV20-1 and TRBJ2-7; TRBD2 matches at 12 bases. Germline V lookup: CDR1 DFQATT, CDR2 SNEGSKA (reference sequence). This CDR3 has 16 residues. Unmatched junction bases numbered 6, after V lost 3 bases and J lost 0 bases. CDR3 region: CSARLLAGGPSYEQYF. CDR3 DNA sequence: TGCAGTGCTAGGCTACTAGCGGGAGGACCCTCCTACGAGCAGTACTTC.

The chain carries TRBV20-1 and TRBJ2-7, with 8 bases that match TRBD1. Losses at the gene ends were 3 bases for V and 6 bases for J; bases not matched to a gene: 7. Germline CDR1 and CDR2: DFQATT and SNEGSKA (reference sequence). The CDR3 has 13 amino acids. The chain's CDR3 is CSASWTGRREQYF. In nucleotides, the CDR3 is TGCAGTGCTAGTTGGACAGGGAGACGCGAGCAGTACTTC.

This clonotype was detected many times. The CDR3 reads CASRIAGGHVDGTQYF. The CDR3 region has the DNA TGTGCCAGCAGAATAGCGGGAGGTCATGTGGATGGGACCCAGTACTTC. The chain recombines TRBV12-3 or TRBV12-4 with TRBJ2-5; 10 nucleotides agree with TRBD2. The CDR3 sequence is 16 residues long. The ends lost 6 bases at V and 7 bases at J; junction bases unmatched: 14.

This clonotype was detected many times. The genes are TRBV6-5 and TRBJ1-1; D is unresolved. Trimming took off 4 bases at V and 0 bases at J, with 6 bases between the two ends. The CDR3 has 13 residues. Germline V CDR1 and CDR2: MNHEY, SVGAGI. This chain's CDR3 is CASSWGMNTEAFF. CDR3 nucleotide sequence: TGTGCCAGCAGTTGGGGAATGAACACTGAAGCTTTCTTT.